Shown below are 30 T cell receptor beta chains from a single sample sequenced in a study of cytomegalovirus exposure and HLA in healthy donors. It was with 60 Vbeta and 13 Jbeta primers that the PCR ran. Repertoires were generated with immunoSEQ multiplex PCR, while TCRdb's copy carries only in-frame clones and drops some. Of about 100,000 clones in the sample, around 74% were seen once. Sequenced input: PBMCs. The source is a woman aged 40 to 49 in good health and CMV-seronegative.

V gene TRBV28 combines with J gene TRBJ1-2; no definite D call. Germline values: CDR1 MDHEN, CDR2 SYDVKM. Trimming removed 8 bases from V and 4 bases from J, with 17 bases in between. The CDR3 runs 14 residues. The CDR3 protein is CASGPQVSSYGYTF. DNA for the CDR3: TGTGCCAGCGGGCCTCAGGTGTCCTCCTATGGCTACACCTTC.

This clone has a handful of counts. The gene calls are TRBV19 and TRBJ1-6; D remains unclear. Germline CDR1 is LNHDA and CDR2 is SQIVND (reference sequence). V was cut by 5 bases and J by 9 bases, with 20 bases left in between. This CDR3 has 16 amino acids. The CDR3 DNA sequence: TGTGCCAGTAGTGGCCGGGAGGGTGGATCGAGTTCACCCCTCCACTTT. This gives the protein CASSGREGGSSSPLHF.

V gene TRBV9 combines with J gene TRBJ2-7; 8 nucleotides align to TRBD2. Trimming at V came to 1 base and at J to 1 base, leaving 4 bases not matched to a gene. The CDR3 spans 15 residues. Germline CDR1 SGDLS, CDR2 YYNGEE. CDR3 nucleotide sequence: TGTGCCAGCAGCGTATCAGCGGGGGAGTCCTACGAGCAGTACTTC. Its translation: CASSVSAGESYEQYF.

The V gene is TRBV7-9, the J gene TRBJ2-1; TRBD2 matches 9 bases. CDR3 length: 15 amino acids. Germline V gives CDR1 SEHNR, CDR2 FQNEAQ (reference sequence). Trimming took 5 bases from V and 3 from J; bases not matched to a gene: 5. The CDR3 coding sequence is TGTGCCAGCAGCCCTCCGACTAGCGGCTACAATGAGCAGTTCTTC. This gives the protein CASSPPTSGYNEQFF.

The chain uses TRBV11-2 and TRBJ1-2, with TRBD1 identical over 10 bases. Germline V lookup: CDR1 SGHAT, CDR2 FQNNGV. With 1 base clipped from V and 1 base from J, the junction kept 6 bases outside the gene matches. CDR3 size: 17 residues. CDR3 amino acids: CASSLAGQGLSNYGYTF. CDR3 DNA: TGTGCCAGCAGCTTAGCGGGACAGGGGCTAAGTAACTATGGCTACACCTTC.

Worth noting for this clone: Relative to the germline gene, one junction end is altered; a read error may explain this. J is TRBJ2-3 and V is TRBV7-7; D is unresolved. The CDR3 totals 15 residues. CDR1 is SSHAT, CDR2 FNYEAQ, per germline (reference sequence). The CDR3 here is CASSPSMTSTDTQYF. The CDR3, as DNA: TGTGCTAGCAGTCCGTCGATGACTAGCACAGATACGCAGTATTTT.

This rearrangement joins TRBV5-1 to TRBJ1-2; no clear D gene. The germline V gene has CDR1 SGHRS and CDR2 YFSETQ. CDR3 length: 15 residues. V lost 0 bases to trimming and J lost 7 bases, with 16 bases between them. The CDR3 spells CASSLDSTPGPGYTF. In DNA form, the CDR3 reads TGCGCCAGCAGCTTGGATTCAACGCCGGGTCCTGGCTACACCTTC.

CDR3 bases: TGTGCCAGCAGCTTAAACCTTCGGCTAGCGGGGGCCCAGCGGAATGAGCAGTTCTTC. It encodes CASSLNLRLAGAQRNEQFF. The chain carries TRBV7-9 and TRBJ2-1, with 10 bases that match TRBD2. The germline V gene encodes CDR1 SEHNR and CDR2 FQNEAQ (reference sequence). V lost 2 bases and J lost 7; bases outside the gene matches: 17. The CDR3 sequence is 19 residues long.

V gene TRBV7-2 combines with J gene TRBJ2-4, with TRBD2 identical over 10 bases. The CDR3 length is 17 residues. Germline CDR1 and CDR2: SGHTA and FQGNSA. J lost 1 base, V lost 2 bases, and 5 bases had no gene match. The CDR3 protein is CASSLLSGGTAKNIQYF. CDR3 bases: TGTGCCAGCAGCTTACTTAGCGGGGGGACCGCCAAAAACATTCAGTACTTC.

V gene TRBV9 combines with J gene TRBJ2-1; 7 positions match TRBD1. Germline V CDR1 and CDR2: SGDLS, YYNGEE. CDR3 length: 15 residues. The V gene end was trimmed by 3 bases and the J gene end by 0 bases; junction bases not matched to a gene: 3. For the CDR3, the DNA is TGTGCCAGCAGCGAGCAGGGGGTCTCCTACAATGAGCAGTTCTTC. Encoded protein: CASSEQGVSYNEQFF.

The chain joins TRBV2 to TRBJ2-1; possibly TRBD1 for D (5 bases). The ends were cut back, 8 bases at V and 0 bases at J, with 14 bases in the middle. The CDR3 extends over 15 amino acids. Germline V gives CDR1 SNHLY, CDR2 FYNNEI. CDR3 loop: CASRTSGASYNEQFF. The CDR3 DNA reads as TGTGCCAGCCGGACATCCGGTGCCTCCTACAATGAGCAGTTCTTC.

The chain combines TRBV28 with TRBJ1-5; D gene uncertain. Trimming removed 3 bases at V and 3 bases at J, with 12 bases between. Per germline, CDR1 MDHEN and CDR2 SYDVKM. The CDR3 sequence is 15 residues long. The CDR3, as DNA: TGTGCCAGCAGTTTTAATGGCGGTTTCAATCAGCCCCAGCATTTT. Amino acid sequence: CASSFNGGFNQPQHF.

There are a few counts of this clone. J is TRBJ1-2 and V is TRBV5-1; 7 bases are shared with TRBD1. The V segment lost 0 bases and the J segment 4 bases; nucleotides outside the gene matches: 6. This CDR3 comprises 15 residues. The germline gives CDR1 SGHRS, CDR2 YFSETQ. CDR3 amino acids: CASSLDPGGVYGYTF. Here the CDR3 DNA reads TGCGCCAGCAGCTTGGACCCAGGGGGTGTCTATGGCTACACCTTC.

This clone has only a few counts. The chain is built from TRBV6-5 and TRBJ1-2; 9 bases align to TRBD1. Germline trimming cut 6 bases from V and 4 bases from J; bases unmatched to any gene: 6. Germline V gene sequence: CDR1 MNHEY, CDR2 SVGAGI. The CDR3 is made up of 14 amino acids. Here the CDR3 DNA reads TGTGCCAGCAGCACCGGGACAGGGCTCTATGGCTACACCTTC. This translates into CASSTGTGLYGYTF.

J is TRBJ2-7 and V is TRBV28, with a possible D match to TRBD1 (6 bases). Germline V gene sequence: CDR1 MDHEN, CDR2 SYDVKM. The ends were cut back, 6 bases at V and 8 bases at J, with 14 bases in the middle. The CDR3 loop spans 12 amino acids. The CDR3 nucleotides read TGTGCCAGCAGCCTGCCCAGGGGTAAGCAGTACTTC. Its translation: CASSLPRGKQYF.

This clone was seen a single time. V and J are TRBV7-2 and TRBJ1-2; 7 nucleotides line up with TRBD1. CDR3 length equals 15 residues. The V gene's germline CDR1 is SGHTA and CDR2 FQGNSA. The V segment lost 4 bases and the J segment 2 bases; nucleotides outside the gene matches: 7. Here the CDR3 reads CASSSHLQGNYGYTF. The CDR3 region has the DNA TGTGCCAGCAGCTCCCACTTACAGGGGAACTATGGCTACACCTTC.

This clone was counted a few times. This rearrangement joins TRBV4-1 to TRBJ1-3; unclear D gene. Germline V gene sequence: CDR1 MGHRA, CDR2 YSYEKL. The CDR3 is made up of 15 amino acids. Trimming cost V 0 bases and J 0 bases, with 6 bases left between them. This CDR3 is CASSQDRSSGNTIYF. The CDR3 nucleotides read TGCGCCAGCAGCCAAGATCGGAGCTCTGGAAACACCATATATTTT.

This sequence joins TRBV5-1 and TRBJ1-1, with D possibly matching TRBD1 (5 bases). The germline CDR1 and CDR2 sequences are SGHRS and YFSETQ. Trimming removed 4 bases from V and 3 bases from J, with 16 bases in between. The CDR3 length is 15 residues. CDR3 residues: CASSIRDGGDTEAFF. The CDR3 DNA reads as TGCGCCAGCAGCATCCGGGACGGGGGGGACACTGAAGCTTTCTTT. Complete variable domain (other parts from reference TRBV5-1 and TRBJ1-1): KAGVTQTPRYLIKTRGQQVTLSCSPISGHRSVSWYQQTPGQGLQFLFEYFSETQRNKGNFPGRFSGRQFSNSRSEMNVSTLELGDSALYLCASSIRDGGDTEAFFGQGTRLTVV.

In the case of this clone: The junction and the germline gene differ at one end; a read error may be behind it. The V gene is TRBV7-9, the J gene TRBJ2-7; a possible D gene is TRBD1 (6 bases). The germline V gene has CDR1 SEHNR and CDR2 FQNEAQ (reference sequence). The CDR3 spans 12 residues. In nucleotides, the CDR3 is TGTTCCAGCAGCTCCAGCACAGGGTGGCAGTACTTC. The encoded protein is CSSSSSTGWQYF.

The gene calls are TRBV7-9 and TRBJ1-6; D gene unclear. V was pared by 7 bases and J by 8 bases, with 9 bases between. CDR1 and CDR2 from the germline V gene are SEHNR and FQNEAQ (reference sequence). This CDR3 contains 12 residues. CDR3 sequence: CASKEGDSPLHF. The CDR3, as DNA: TGTGCCAGCAAGGAGGGAGATTCACCCCTCCACTTT. The full variable domain, with the rest looked up from reference TRBV7-9 and TRBJ1-6, is DTGVSQNPRHKITKRGQNVTFRCDPISEHNRLYWYRQTLGQGPEFLTYFQNEAQLEKSRLLSDRFSAERPKGSFSTLEIQRTEQGDSAMYLCASKEGDSPLHFGNGTRLTVT.

The V call is TRBV10-3, the J call TRBJ1-1, with a possible D match to TRBD1 (5 bases). Trimming took 3 bases from V and 6 from J, leaving 17 bases between them. This CDR3 region has 15 residues. Germline V gives CDR1 ENHRY, CDR2 SYGVKD. CDR3 bases: TGTGCCATCAGTGACCCGGGGAGGGACCTCCCTGAAGCTTTCTTT. Translation gives CAISDPGRDLPEAFF.

The rearrangement joins TRBV11-2 to TRBJ2-2; a possible D gene is TRBD2 (6 bases). V was clipped by 3 bases and J by 2 bases, with 13 bases between them. Germline loops: CDR1 SGHAT, CDR2 FQNNGV. CDR3 length: 16 amino acids. The CDR3: CASSLPGRGNTGELFF. In DNA form, the CDR3 reads TGTGCCAGCAGCTTGCCCGGGAGAGGTAACACCGGGGAGCTGTTTTTT.

The chain couples TRBV4-1 to TRBJ2-3; 14 bases fit TRBD2. V gave up 3 bases and J gave up 6 bases; unmatched junction bases: 8. CDR3 length: 17 residues. The germline V gene has CDR1 MGHRA and CDR2 YSYEKL. The CDR3 nucleotides are TGCGCCAGCAGCCAGGCTCGACTAGCGGGAGGGCCTGATACGCAGTATTTT. Translated, it gives CASSQARLAGGPDTQYF.

The gene calls are TRBV7-9 and TRBJ1-1; 8 bases align to TRBD1. V was pared by 7 bases and J by 4 bases, with 8 bases of the junction left unmatched. This CDR3 is 14 amino acids long. Germline V gene sequence: CDR1 SEHNR, CDR2 FQNEAQ (reference sequence). The CDR3 DNA sequence: TGTGCCAGCAATTACAGGGGGGGTGCCACTGAAGCTTTCTTT. Its protein product is CASNYRGGATEAFF.

V gene TRBV28 combines with J gene TRBJ1-2, with D perhaps matching TRBD1 (6 bases). Trimming pared 6 bases from V and 0 bases from J, leaving 11 bases between. This CDR3 spans 14 amino acids. CDR1 is MDHEN and CDR2 is SYDVKM in the germline V gene. The CDR3 DNA is TGTGCCAGCAGAACAGGGACGACTAACTATGGCTACACCTTC. Its translation is CASRTGTTNYGYTF.

V and J are TRBV7-2 and TRBJ2-1, with a weak D call TRBD2 (6 bases). Trimming took off 1 base at V and 5 bases at J, with 15 bases between the two ends. The CDR3 has 16 residues. The germline gives CDR1 SGHTA, CDR2 FQGNSA. CDR3 DNA: TGTGCCAGCAGCTTAGTGCGGGGCTTGGCAAACAATGAGCAGTTCTTC. The encoded protein is CASSLVRGLANNEQFF.

V is TRBV21-1 and J is TRBJ2-5; the table's D call of TRBD2 was not tested on the DNA. The J call may be faulty, since TRBJ2-7 better matches the DNA end. TRBV21-1 counts as a pseudogene. The CDR3 is 13 residues long. The CDR3 DNA follows: TGTGCCAGCCGGGGGGACAACTCCTACGAGCAGTACTTC. Translating gives CASRGDNSYEQYF.

J is TRBJ2-3 and V is TRBV5-1; 9 nucleotides align to TRBD2. The CDR3 covers 16 residues. V was pared by 0 bases and J by 3 bases, with 5 bases of the junction left unmatched. Germline loops: CDR1 SGHRS, CDR2 YFSETQ. The CDR3 loop is CASSLGSSGVTDTQYF. CDR3 nucleotide sequence: TGCGCCAGCAGCTTGGGGTCTAGCGGGGTAACAGATACGCAGTATTTT.

The J gene is TRBJ2-7, the V gene TRBV5-1; TRBD2 aligns across 9 bases. CDR1 SGHRS and CDR2 YFSETQ come from the germline V gene. The CDR3 contains 16 residues. V trimming: 4 bases; J trimming: 6 bases; junction bases outside the gene matches: 14. The CDR3: CASSRTAVAGETEQYF. CDR3 DNA: TGCGCCAGCAGCCGGACGGCAGTAGCGGGAGAAACCGAGCAGTACTTC.

This rearrangement joins TRBV28 to TRBJ2-3; 11 bases fit TRBD1. J was trimmed by 3 bases and V by 0 bases; bases with no gene match: 2. This CDR3 has 16 residues. The germline V gene encodes CDR1 MDHEN and CDR2 SYDVKM. CDR3 DNA sequence: TGTGCCAGCAGTTTATGGGGACAGGGGGTTACAGATACGCAGTATTTT. This sequence encodes CASSLWGQGVTDTQYF.